The 2 T cell receptor beta chains given below trace back to one sample, sequenced in a study of tumor and adjacent non-tumor tissue in lung cancer. The template was RNA from unsorted bulk tissue. Distant lung tissue was collected more than 3 cm away from the tumor edge. The library came from three nested PCR rounds adapted from ARM-PCR protocols. TCRdb ran MiXCR on the multiplex PCR reads and lists one entry per CDR3 protein. This sample carries some 95,000 distinct CDR3 sequences, 75% to 85% of them seen once, and the ten largest clones take around 30%. The material sequenced was distant non-tumor lung tissue. The receptors derive from a man aged 60 to 75 with small cell lung cancer.

This clonotype was recorded only once. A clone one base away is much larger, so this may be a read error. V and J are TRBV5-1 and TRBJ1-2; 7 bases match TRBD1. Germline CDR1 reads SGHRS; CDR2 reads YFSETQ. V dropped 4 bases and J dropped 2; count of bases not matched to a gene: 8. CDR3 size: 15 residues. CDR3: CASSTVQGTNYGYTF. The CDR3 DNA follows: TGCGCCAGCAGCACCGTACAGGGGACGAACTATGGCTACACCTTC.

As for this clonotype: The CDR3 carries no conserved terminal phenylalanine or tryptophan, so it likely arises from a read error. The genes are TRBV11-2 and TRBJ2-1; 9 bases fit TRBD2. This CDR3 is 13 amino acids long. Germline V gene lookup returns CDR1 SGHAT and CDR2 FQNNGV. The DNA for the CDR3 is TGTGCTAGCAGCTATGTAGCGGGAGAAGGGCAGTTCATT. Translation: CASSYVAGEGQFI.